The 7 T cell receptor beta chains listed next were all sequenced from one sample in a study of CD8+ T cells in alopecia areata. Treatment of the sample: oral pan-JAK inhibitor, 5-10 mg twice daily. Extracted from the samples, RNA was reverse transcribed into cDNA to serve as the sequencing template. This table comes from immunoSEQ multiplex PCR, and its TCRdb copy is limited to in-frame clones, with some not included. The data contain roughly 200,000 clones, roughly two fifths of them singletons. The sequenced sample was CD4+ T cells sorted from blood, obtained at week 34, from a patient treated with tofacitinib. Receptors originate from a human donor with alopecia areata.

The CDR3 is CASSVAGNNEKLFF. The CDR3 nucleotides read TGTGCCAGCAGCGTAGCTGGGAATAATGAAAAACTGTTTTTT. The chain has TRBV9 and TRBJ1-4; D gene unclear. The germline gives CDR1 SGDLS, CDR2 YYNGEE. V was clipped by 0 bases and J by 4 bases, with 7 bases between them. The CDR3 consists of 14 residues.

This chain connects TRBV29-1 to TRBJ2-2, with a tentative D call TRBD1 (6 bases). This CDR3 comprises 14 residues. Trimming removed 7 bases at V and 1 base at J, with 13 bases between. Germline CDR1 reads SQVTM; CDR2 reads ANQGSEA. CDR3 sequence (DNA): TGCAGCGCCGGAACAGGGCAGAACACCGGGGAGCTGTTTTTT. Its translation is CSAGTGQNTGELFF.

The genes are TRBV6-1 and TRBJ2-7; tentative D call: TRBD1 (6 bases). Germline loops: CDR1 MNHNS, CDR2 SASEGT. V gave up 3 bases and J gave up 2 bases, with 26 bases separating them. This CDR3 has 19 amino acids. The CDR3 sequence is CASSDDRWTVDKNPYEQYF. The CDR3 DNA reads as TGTGCCAGCAGTGATGATCGGTGGACAGTTGATAAGAACCCCTACGAGCAGTACTTC.

V usage is TRBV11-2 and J usage is TRBJ2-1; D possibly corresponds to TRBD1 (6 bases). The CDR3 consists of 14 residues. Trimming pared 1 base from V and 6 bases from J, leaving 10 bases between. The V gene's germline CDR1 is SGHAT and CDR2 FQNNGV. The CDR3 loop reads CASSLVRGTNEQFF. For the CDR3, the DNA is TGTGCCAGCAGCTTAGTAAGGGGGACCAATGAGCAGTTCTTC.

This chain links TRBV19 with TRBJ1-1; the match to TRBD1 covers 9 bases. Germline trimming cut 5 bases from V and 7 bases from J; bases unmatched to any gene: 8. This CDR3 spans 14 amino acids. CDR1 and CDR2 from the germline V gene are LNHDA and SQIVND (reference sequence). The CDR3, as DNA: TGTGCCAGTAGTGCTACAGGGGGCCGGGGTGAAGCTTTCTTT. It is translated as CASSATGGRGEAFF.

V gene TRBV10-3 combines with J gene TRBJ2-1, with D possibly being TRBD1 (5 bases). CDR3 length: 15 amino acids. Germline V CDR1 and CDR2: ENHRY, SYGVKD. The germline V and J ends were trimmed by 0 bases and 8 bases, with 14 bases remaining between them. The CDR3 sequence: CAISESQGRQDEQFF. The CDR3 DNA reads as TGTGCCATCAGTGAGTCGCAGGGTCGTCAGGATGAGCAGTTCTTC.

The V and J genes are TRBV5-1 and TRBJ2-1, with D tentatively TRBD2 (6 bases). CDR3 length equals 15 residues. V shed 1 base and J shed 3 bases, with 11 bases lying between them. CDR1 is SGHRS and CDR2 is YFSETQ in the germline V gene. DNA of the CDR3: TGCGCCAGCAGCTTGACGGGGGATGACTACAATGAGCAGTTCTTC. Translation gives CASSLTGDDYNEQFF. Drawing the rest from reference TRBV5-1 and TRBJ2-1, the complete variable domain is KAGVTQTPRYLIKTRGQQVTLSCSPISGHRSVSWYQQTPGQGLQFLFEYFSETQRNKGNFPGRFSGRQFSNSRSEMNVSTLELGDSALYLCASSLTGDDYNEQFFGPGTRLTVL.